The clone carrying this TCR beta chain was seen just once. Germline V CDR1 and CDR2: MGHDK, SYGVNS. V dropped 3 bases and J dropped 0 bases, with 8 bases sitting between them. The CDR3 is made up of 14 amino acids. This sample was taken from a study of blood T cell repertoires in COVID-19. At the level of the study: Acute and convalescent COVID-19 specimens originated in the United States, Italy and Spain. T cells, B-cell-depleted T cells, or PBMCs supplied cDNA or gDNA.

In the original analysis: Researchers report that nucleated cell counts were estimated from reference gene primer amplification. The repertoire was sequenced with immunoSEQ multiplex PCR; TCRdb's copy has only in-frame clones and lacks some. V and J calls and clone size are those listed in that table; D and trimming were worked out from the DNA. The top ten clones hold approximately 5.8% of a sample with more than 60,000 clones, 80% of them seen once. This chain connects TRBV25-1 to TRBJ1-1, with D perhaps TRBD1 (6 bases). Sample: peripheral blood. The TCR sequence derives from a man between 60 and 70 years old with active or convalescent COVID-19. This CDR3 is CASSEAGVNTEAFF. The CDR3 coding sequence is TGTGCCAGCAGTGAGGCAGGGGTGAACACTGAAGCTTTCTTT.